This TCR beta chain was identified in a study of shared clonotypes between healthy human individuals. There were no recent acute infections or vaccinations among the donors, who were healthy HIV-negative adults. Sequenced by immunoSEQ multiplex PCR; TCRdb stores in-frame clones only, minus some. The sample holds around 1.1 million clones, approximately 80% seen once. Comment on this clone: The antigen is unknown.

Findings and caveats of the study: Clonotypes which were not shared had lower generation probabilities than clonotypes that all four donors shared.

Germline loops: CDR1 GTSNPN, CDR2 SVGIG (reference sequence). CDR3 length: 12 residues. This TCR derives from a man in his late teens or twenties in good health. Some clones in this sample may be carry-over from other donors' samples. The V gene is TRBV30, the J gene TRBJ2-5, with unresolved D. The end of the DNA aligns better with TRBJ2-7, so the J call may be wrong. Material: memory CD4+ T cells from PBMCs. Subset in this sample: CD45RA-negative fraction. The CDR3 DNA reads TGTGCCTGGAGTCCCAATTCCTACGAGCAGTACTTC. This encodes CAWSPNSYEQYF.